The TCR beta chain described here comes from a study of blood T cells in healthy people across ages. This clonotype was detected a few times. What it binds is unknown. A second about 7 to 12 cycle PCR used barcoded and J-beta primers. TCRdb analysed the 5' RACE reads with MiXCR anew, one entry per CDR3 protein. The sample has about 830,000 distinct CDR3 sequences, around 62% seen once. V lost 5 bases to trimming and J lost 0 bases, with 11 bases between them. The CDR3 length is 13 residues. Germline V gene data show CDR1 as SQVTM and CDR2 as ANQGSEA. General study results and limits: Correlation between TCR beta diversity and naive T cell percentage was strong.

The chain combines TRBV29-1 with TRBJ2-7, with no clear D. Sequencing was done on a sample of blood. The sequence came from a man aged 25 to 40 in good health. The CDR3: CSVSSGYSYEQYF. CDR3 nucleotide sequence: TGCAGCGTTTCTTCAGGATACTCCTACGAGCAGTACTTC.